Listed below are T cell receptor beta chains from one sample, sequenced in a study of blood T cell repertoires in COVID-19. Generated by immunoSEQ multiplex PCR, the TCRdb table keeps only in-frame clones and is missing some. This sample has some 180,000 clones, with 88% found just once. Sequenced material: peripheral blood. All receptors derive from a middle-aged man with active or convalescent COVID-19. The CDR3 runs from the conserved cysteine through the conserved F or W. D genes are given only for firm matches. Size tells how often a clone was seen (once, few, many) or the class of an expanded clone, and some rows leave it out.

size	V	J	D	DNA	CDR3
-	TRBV6-1	TRBJ1-5	TRBD1	TGTGCCAGCAGTGAAGAGAGGGGGCGTCAGCCCCAGCATTTT	CASSEERGRQPQHF
once	TRBV5-1	TRBJ2-2	TRBD2	TGCGCCAGCAGCTTGGGCGGGAGTTTGGCCGGGGAGCTGTTTTTT	CASSLGGSLAGELFF
-	TRBV7-2	TRBJ1-2	TRBD1	TGTGCCAGCAGCTTAGCCGGGACAGTGCGCTATGGCTACACCTTC	CASSLAGTVRYGYTF
-	TRBV6-5	TRBJ1-1	TRBD1	TGTGCCAGCAGTACCCGGACAGGGATGAACACTGAAGCTTTCTTT	CASSTRTGMNTEAFF
once	TRBV28	TRBJ2-7	TRBD1	TGTGCCAGCAGCCCAGGGACAGGGGCTTCGGACGAGCAGTACTTC	CASSPGTGASDEQYF
many	TRBV19	TRBJ1-2	TRBD1	TGTGCCAGTAGTCGGGAGCGACAGGGAATCTATGGCTACACCTTC	CASSRERQGIYGYTF
once	TRBV28	TRBJ1-1	-	TGTGCCAGCGTCGCCGTTGGGGGGTTGGGCACTGAAGCTTTCTTT	CASVAVGGLGTEAFF
-	TRBV5-1	TRBJ2-7	TRBD1	TGCGCCAGCAGTTGGACAGGGCAATCCTACGAGCAGTACTTC	CASSWTGQSYEQYF
-	TRBV9	TRBJ2-1	TRBD2	TGTGCCAGCAGCCCCCCGGAACTAGCGGGAGCCAATGAGCAGTTCTTC	CASSPPELAGANEQFF
few	TRBV3-1/TRBV3-2	TRBJ2-5	-	TGTGCCAGCAGCCGGGACTCGGGGTGGGAGACCCAGTACTTC	CASSRDSGWETQYF
-	TRBV7-3	TRBJ2-2	TRBD1	TGTGCCAGCAGCGCCAGAGGGACAGGGACCGGGGAGCTGTTTTTT	CASSARGTGTGELFF
once	TRBV15	TRBJ1-2	-	TGTGCCACCAGCATAGAGACAGGTGATGGCTACACCTTC	CATSIETGDGYTF
-	TRBV6-1	TRBJ1-2	-	TGTGCCAGCAGTGAGGGTGGGAGTAGCTATGGCTACACCTTC	CASSEGGSSYGYTF
-	TRBV21-1	TRBJ2-3	-	TGTGCCAGCAGCAAGGATTTGGGACAGGGGACCTTAGCGGTCGGCACAGATACGCAGTATTTT	CASSKDLGQGTLAVGTDTQYF
-	TRBV27	TRBJ2-7	TRBD1	TGTGCCAGCAGCGAGGGGACAGGGGCAGGCGAGCAGTACTTC	CASSEGTGAGEQYF
-	TRBV7-9	TRBJ1-5	TRBD1	TGTGCCAGCAGCTTAGGGGACAGCATTCAGCCCCAGCATTTT	CASSLGDSIQPQHF
-	TRBV18	TRBJ1-6	TRBD1	TGTGCCAGCTCCCCGACAGGGAAGGAATCACCCCTCCACTTT	CASSPTGKESPLHF
-	TRBV7-9	TRBJ2-7	TRBD1	TGTGCCAGCAGCCCCGGGACAGGGACCTACGAGCAGTACTTC	CASSPGTGTYEQYF